This T cell receptor (beta chain) was observed in a study of shared clonotypes between healthy human individuals. Study summary: Each donor contributed plates that comprised three CD4 naive, three CD4 memory, two CD8 naive and one CD8 memory.

Trimming took 4 bases from V and 3 from J; bases not matched to a gene: 1. Germline values: CDR1 LNHDA, CDR2 SQIVND (reference sequence). The CDR3 consists of 14 residues. A remark on this clone: No antigen is known for it.

When replicate PCRs were run on sorted subsets, they used about 220 ng DNA, some 33,000 T cell genomes. The repertoire was sequenced with immunoSEQ multiplex PCR; TCRdb's copy has only in-frame clones and lacks some. Here the sample spans more than 400,000 clones, almost 97% being singletons. Study-wide results and caveats: Rarefaction showed sorted-subset sequencing was incomplete despite large depth. Between several donors, naive CD4 clonotypes were shared at a level of approximately 5%.

The specimen was naive CD4+ T cells sorted from blood. Subset: CD45RA+ positively selected. This rearrangement joins TRBV19 to TRBJ2-5; 11 nucleotides align to TRBD2. The TCR comes from a woman in her twenties or thirties in good health. DNA for the CDR3: TGTGCCAGTAGTAAGGGACTAGCGGAAGAGACCCAGTACTTC. As protein: CASSKGLAEETQYF.